These T cell receptor beta chains were read from a single sample in a study of spatial heterogeneity in lung cancer. TCRdb reprocessed the 5' RACE reads via MiXCR and lists one record per CDR3 protein. The sample gives roughly 26,000 distinct CDR3 sequences, roughly 6% of which show up once; approximately 20% is in the top ten. The sequencing here drew on PBMCs, taken at follow-up. The source of these receptors is a male donor with early-stage non-small cell lung cancer. The CDR3 runs from the conserved cysteine through the conserved F or W. The order of the fields is clone size, D gene, J gene, V gene, CDR3 DNA, CDR3 protein. The D gene is left open where the match is weak. Rows give clone size only sometimes, using once, few, many, or a class for an expanded clone.

few	NA	TRBJ1-2	TRBV30	TGTGCCTGGAGTACGGCAGGGGCGAATGGCTACACCTTC	CAWSTAGANGYTF
many	TRBD1	TRBJ2-3	TRBV7-3	TGTGCCAGCAGCCCGGGGACAAGGGGGCAGAAAGATACGCAGTATTTT	CASSPGTRGQKDTQYF
NA	NA	TRBJ2-1	TRBV7-2	TGTGCCAGCAGCTTAGCCCCTCGGAGCTCCTACAATGAGCAGTTCTTC	CASSLAPRSSYNEQFF
many	TRBD2	TRBJ2-7	TRBV29-1	TGCAGCGTTGAAGATCGGGCGGGGGGTTTCCCAGGAGAGCAGTACTTC	CSVEDRAGGFPGEQYF
NA	NA	TRBJ1-1	TRBV7-9	TGTGCCAGCGCCTATACCAGGGGCAGTACTGAAGCTTTCTTT	CASAYTRGSTEAFF
NA	TRBD1	TRBJ1-2	TRBV7-9	TGTGCCAGCAGCTTAGATGACAGGGTATATGGCTACACCTTC	CASSLDDRVYGYTF
many	NA	TRBJ1-2	TRBV6-2/TRBV6-3	TGTGCCAGCAGGGCATGGACCTATGGCTACACCTTC	CASRAWTYGYTF
few	NA	TRBJ2-1	TRBV6-5	TGTGCCAGCACCCCGACAGTAAACTACAATGAGCAGTTCTTC	CASTPTVNYNEQFF
NA	TRBD2	TRBJ2-1	TRBV20-1	TGCAGTGCTCAACTAGCGGGGGGATACAATGAGCAGTTCTTC	CSAQLAGGYNEQFF
many	NA	TRBJ2-3	TRBV14	TGTGCCAGCAGCCCTGGGACCCAGCAGTATTTT	CASSPGTQQYF
many	TRBD2	TRBJ2-1	TRBV28	TGTGCCAGCAGTTTAAAATGGGGGGCCGCTAGCGGGAGTAGGAATGAGCAGTTCTTC	CASSLKWGAASGSRNEQFF
few	NA	TRBJ2-5	TRBV28	TGTGCCAGCACCCTTAGGGACTCGCCCGGGACAGTGAAAGAGACCCAGTACTTC	CASTLRDSPGTVKETQYF
few	TRBD1	TRBJ1-2	TRBV5-1	TGCGCCAGCAGCCCCGGGACAGGGTGGACTTTTGTTAACTATGGCTACACCTTC	CASSPGTGWTFVNYGYTF
NA	NA	TRBJ1-1	TRBV29-1	TGCAGCGCAAATGGGGTTGCAGGGGTGAACACTGAAGCTTTCTTT	CSANGVAGVNTEAFF
many	NA	TRBJ2-2	TRBV27	TGTGCCAGCAGGCTAAGGAGTAATACCGGGGAGCTGTTTTTT	CASRLRSNTGELFF
many	NA	TRBJ2-1	TRBV10-3	TGTGCCATCAGCCGGGACGGAAACTACAATGAGCAGTTCTTC	CAISRDGNYNEQFF
many	TRBD2	TRBJ2-7	TRBV20-1	TGCAGTGCTAGTCCTAGCGGGGGTTCCTACGAGCAGTACTTC	CSASPSGGSYEQYF